The present TCR beta chain was sequenced within a study of T-cell reconstitution after alpha-beta-depleted transplantation in children. Germline lookup yields CDR1 WNHNN and CDR2 SYGVQD (reference sequence). This CDR3 is built from 10 residues. Construction of the TCRbeta library involved unique molecular identifiers. TCRdb independently ran MiXCR on the PCR reads; one entry per CDR3 protein. The table lists around 530,000 distinct CDR3 sequences, approximately 29% of them singletons, with 2% to 2.5% in the top ten. A remark on this clonotype: One junction end does not reproduce the germline sequence, and a read error may be involved.

This clonotype was sampled from a human donor who donated a stem cell graft to a child with aplastic anemia. This specimen consisted of PBMCs from the stem cell graft donor, obtained from the stem cell graft. The chain links TRBV10-1 to TRBJ1-5; 7 bases match TRBD1. The CDR3 here is CTGVTQPQHF. CDR3 nucleotides: TGTACAGGGGTAACTCAGCCCCAGCATTTT.